These T cell receptor beta chains were read from a single sample in a study of blood T cell repertoires in COVID-19. Profiled with immunoSEQ multiplex PCR; TCRdb holds only in-frame clones, not every one. In the table there are 60,000 to 85,000 clones, more than 90% of which are singletons. What was sequenced was peripheral blood. These receptors were obtained from a man aged 45-60 years with acute or convalescent COVID-19. Both conserved end residues are part of each CDR3. A D gene is named only where the DNA matches it firmly. Rows give clone size only sometimes, using once, few, many, or a class for an expanded clone.

V gene: TRBV10-2
D gene: NA
J gene: TRBJ1-1
clone size: NA
CDR3 protein: CASSSTGPNTEAFF
CDR3 DNA: TGCGCCAGCAGTTCTACAGGGCCGAACACTGAAGCTTTCTTT

V gene: TRBV7-8
D gene: NA
J gene: TRBJ1-5
clone size: NA
CDR3 protein: CASSLTGVYSNQPQHF
CDR3 DNA: TGTGCCAGCAGCTTAACAGGAGTGTATAGCAATCAGCCCCAGCATTTT

V gene: TRBV4-2
D gene: TRBD1
J gene: TRBJ1-1
clone size: NA
CDR3 protein: CASSQGSGGLNTEAFF
CDR3 DNA: TGTGCCAGCAGCCAAGGGTCAGGGGGCTTGAACACTGAAGCTTTCTTT

V gene: TRBV5-1
D gene: TRBD1
J gene: TRBJ1-4
clone size: NA
CDR3 protein: CASSYSPPGTGLNEKLFF
CDR3 DNA: TGCGCCAGCAGCTACTCACCCCCCGGGACAGGGTTAAATGAAAAACTGTTTTTT

V gene: TRBV7-2
D gene: NA
J gene: TRBJ1-2
clone size: NA
CDR3 protein: CASSLGENYGYTF
CDR3 DNA: TGTGCCAGCAGTTTAGGAGAAAACTATGGCTACACCTTC

V gene: TRBV2
D gene: NA
J gene: TRBJ2-1
clone size: NA
CDR3 protein: CASSETSHNEQFF
CDR3 DNA: TGTGCCAGCAGTGAAACAAGTCACAATGAGCAGTTCTTC

V gene: TRBV28
D gene: NA
J gene: TRBJ1-5
clone size: once
CDR3 protein: CASSSPGGGWPQHF
CDR3 DNA: TGTGCCAGCAGTTCCCCCGGGGGGGGATGGCCCCAGCATTTT

V gene: TRBV30
D gene: NA
J gene: TRBJ2-1
clone size: NA
CDR3 protein: CAWTAGLPTYNEQFF
CDR3 DNA: TGTGCCTGGACCGCGGGACTCCCGACCTACAATGAGCAGTTCTTC

V gene: TRBV30
D gene: TRBD1
J gene: TRBJ2-5
clone size: NA
CDR3 protein: CAWRRGQALSETQYF
CDR3 DNA: TGTGCCTGGAGACGCGGACAGGCCCTTTCAGAGACCCAGTACTTC

V gene: TRBV4-1
D gene: TRBD1
J gene: TRBJ2-7
clone size: NA
CDR3 protein: CASSRTGDYEQYF
CDR3 DNA: TGCGCCAGCAGCCGTACAGGGGACTACGAGCAGTACTTC

V gene: TRBV28
D gene: NA
J gene: TRBJ2-7
clone size: NA
CDR3 protein: CASSSARGLVFYEQYF
CDR3 DNA: TGTGCCAGCAGTTCCGCGAGAGGATTAGTCTTCTACGAGCAGTACTTC

V gene: TRBV30
D gene: TRBD1
J gene: TRBJ1-1
clone size: NA
CDR3 protein: CAWSRGTGSTEAFF
CDR3 DNA: TGTGCCTGGAGTAGAGGGACAGGAAGTACTGAAGCTTTCTTT

V gene: TRBV5-8
D gene: TRBD1
J gene: TRBJ2-2
clone size: NA
CDR3 protein: CASSPGTANTGELFF
CDR3 DNA: TGTGCCAGCAGCCCCGGGACAGCGAACACCGGGGAGCTGTTTTTT

V gene: TRBV6-5
D gene: NA
J gene: TRBJ2-3
clone size: once
CDR3 protein: CASSQGVSTDTQYF
CDR3 DNA: TGTGCCAGCAGTCAGGGCGTGAGCACAGATACGCAGTATTTT

V gene: TRBV5-1
D gene: TRBD1
J gene: TRBJ1-4
clone size: NA
CDR3 protein: CASRARTGLGEKLFF
CDR3 DNA: TGCGCCAGCCGTGCCCGGACAGGGCTGGGTGAAAAACTGTTTTTT

V gene: TRBV20-1
D gene: NA
J gene: TRBJ2-1
clone size: NA
CDR3 protein: CSAHTYNEQFF
CDR3 DNA: TGCAGTGCTCACACGTACAATGAGCAGTTCTTC

V gene: TRBV9
D gene: NA
J gene: TRBJ2-6
clone size: once
CDR3 protein: CASSLVPSGANVLTF
CDR3 DNA: TGTGCCAGCAGTCTCGTTCCCTCTGGGGCCAACGTCCTGACTTTC

V gene: TRBV30
D gene: TRBD2
J gene: TRBJ2-3
clone size: NA
CDR3 protein: CAWSVGSSGRDTQYF
CDR3 DNA: TGTGCCTGGAGTGTAGGCTCGAGCGGGAGAGATACGCAGTATTTT

V gene: TRBV30
D gene: NA
J gene: TRBJ2-5
clone size: NA
CDR3 protein: CAWRQGGETQYF
CDR3 DNA: TGTGCCTGGAGACAGGGAGGGGAGACCCAGTACTTC

V gene: TRBV6-6
D gene: NA
J gene: TRBJ1-1
clone size: NA
CDR3 protein: CASRQDLSLMNTEAFF
CDR3 DNA: TGTGCCAGCAGACAGGACCTTTCACTTATGAACACTGAAGCTTTCTTT

V gene: TRBV9
D gene: TRBD2
J gene: TRBJ2-3
clone size: NA
CDR3 protein: CASSVAASGSADTQYF
CDR3 DNA: TGTGCCAGCAGCGTAGCAGCTAGCGGGAGTGCAGATACGCAGTATTTT

V gene: TRBV19
D gene: NA
J gene: TRBJ2-1
clone size: NA
CDR3 protein: CASSISGGAVEQFF
CDR3 DNA: TGTGCCAGTAGTATCAGTGGGGGGGCCGTGGAGCAGTTCTTC

V gene: TRBV9
D gene: TRBD1
J gene: TRBJ2-5
clone size: NA
CDR3 protein: CASSVVGDRGIRETQYF
CDR3 DNA: TGTGCCAGCAGCGTAGTGGGGGACAGGGGAATTAGAGAGACCCAGTACTTC